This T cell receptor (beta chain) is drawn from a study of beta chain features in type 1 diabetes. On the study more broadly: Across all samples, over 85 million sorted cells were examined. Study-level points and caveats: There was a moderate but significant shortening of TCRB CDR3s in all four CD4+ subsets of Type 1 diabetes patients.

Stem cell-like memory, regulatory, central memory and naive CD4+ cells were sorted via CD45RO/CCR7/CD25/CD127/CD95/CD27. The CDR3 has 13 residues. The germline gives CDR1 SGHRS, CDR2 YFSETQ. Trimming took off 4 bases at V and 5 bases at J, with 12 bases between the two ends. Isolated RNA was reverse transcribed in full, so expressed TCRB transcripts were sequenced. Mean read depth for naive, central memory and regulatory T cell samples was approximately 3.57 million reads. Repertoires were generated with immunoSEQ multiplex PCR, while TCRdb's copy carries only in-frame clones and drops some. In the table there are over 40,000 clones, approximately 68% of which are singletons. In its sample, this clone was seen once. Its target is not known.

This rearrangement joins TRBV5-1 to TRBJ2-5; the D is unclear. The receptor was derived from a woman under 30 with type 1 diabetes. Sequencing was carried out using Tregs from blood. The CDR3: CASSPTPSETQYF. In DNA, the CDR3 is TGCGCCAGCAGCCCCACTCCGTCGGAGACCCAGTACTTC.